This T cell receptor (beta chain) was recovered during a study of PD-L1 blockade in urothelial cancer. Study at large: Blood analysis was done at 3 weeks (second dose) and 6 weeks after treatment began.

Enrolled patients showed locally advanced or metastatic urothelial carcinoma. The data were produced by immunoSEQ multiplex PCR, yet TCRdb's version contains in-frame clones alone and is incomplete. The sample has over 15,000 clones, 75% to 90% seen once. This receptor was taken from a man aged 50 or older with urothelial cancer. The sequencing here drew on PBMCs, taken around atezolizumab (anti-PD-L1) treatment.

The chain's CDR3 is CASSFGLALNEQFF. The CDR3 DNA follows: TGTGCCAGCAGTTTTGGACTAGCGCTCAATGAGCAGTTCTTC. The chain joins TRBV28 to TRBJ2-1; 9 bases fit TRBD2. The CDR3 sequence is 14 residues long. Trimming cost V 3 bases and J 6 bases; bases outside gene matches: 3. The germline CDR1 and CDR2 sequences are MDHEN and SYDVKM. The whole variable domain, remainder taken from reference TRBV28 and TRBJ2-1, is DVKVTQSSRYLVKRTGEKVFLECVQDMDHENMFWYRQDPGLGLRLIYFSYDVKMKEKGDIPEGYSVSREKKERFSLILESASTNQTSMYLCASSFGLALNEQFFGPGTRLTVL.